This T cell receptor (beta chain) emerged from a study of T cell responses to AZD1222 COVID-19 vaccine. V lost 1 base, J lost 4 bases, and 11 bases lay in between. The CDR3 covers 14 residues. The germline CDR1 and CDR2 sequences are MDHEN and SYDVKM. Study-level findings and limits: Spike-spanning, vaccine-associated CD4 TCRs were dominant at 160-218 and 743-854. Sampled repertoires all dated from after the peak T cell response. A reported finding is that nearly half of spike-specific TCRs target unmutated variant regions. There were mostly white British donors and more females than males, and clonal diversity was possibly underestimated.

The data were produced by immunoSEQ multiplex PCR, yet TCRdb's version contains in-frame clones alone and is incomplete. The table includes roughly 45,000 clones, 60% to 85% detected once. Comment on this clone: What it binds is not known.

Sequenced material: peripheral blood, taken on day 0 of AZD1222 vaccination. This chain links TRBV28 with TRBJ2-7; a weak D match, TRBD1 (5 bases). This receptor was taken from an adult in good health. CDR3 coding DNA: TGTGCCAGCAGTTTATTCCCCTCAGGGTACGAGCAGTACTTC. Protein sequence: CASSLFPSGYEQYF.